This TCR beta chain came from a study of Ad26.COV2.S vaccination and SARS-CoV-2 variants. Noted treatment: some 20 received Ad26.COV2.S at low or high dose, single or two shots; 5 received placebo; per-sample allocation not given. Collection of the samples took place on day 63 after the first injection of vaccine or placebo. Findings and limits, study-wide: TCR breadth and depth estimates may have understated total T cell responses. Placebo recipients and vaccine recipients were similar in non-spike TCR breadth.

This clone came up a few times. Its antigen is unidentified. V shed 2 bases and J shed 6 bases, with 11 bases lying between them. This CDR3 spans 13 amino acids. Germline CDR1 is SGHNT and CDR2 is YYREEE (reference sequence). Repertoires were generated with immunoSEQ multiplex PCR, while TCRdb's copy carries only in-frame clones and drops some. The data hold about 400,000 clones, with 83% observed a single time. This sequence originates from a person aged 18-65 years who received the Ad26.COV2.S COVID-19 vaccine or a placebo. The chain couples TRBV5-4 to TRBJ1-2, with D maybe TRBD1 (5 bases). The sequenced sample was peripheral blood, obtained in a trial of Ad26.COV2.S vaccine versus placebo. In DNA, the CDR3 is TGTGCCAGCAGCTTACAGCGGGGCCATGGCTACACCTTC. This encodes CASSLQRGHGYTF.